These 32 T cell receptor beta chains were all obtained from the same sample, sequenced in a study of blood T cell repertoires in COVID-19. The table came from immunoSEQ multiplex PCR; TCRdb's copy has only in-frame clones and leaves some out. The sample includes about 240,000 clones, about 90% of them seen just once. The source material was peripheral blood. Receptor source: a man aged 25 to 40 with COVID-19, enrolled during active disease.

This sequence joins TRBV6-5 and TRBJ1-5; 8 bases are shared with TRBD1. The CDR3 extends over 14 amino acids. Losses at the gene ends were 2 bases for V and 4 bases for J; bases not matched to a gene: 1. CDR1 and CDR2 (germline): MNHEY, SVGAGI. DNA of the CDR3: TGTGCCAGCAGTTACGGGACAGGAAATCAGCCCCAGCATTTT. Amino acid sequence: CASSYGTGNQPQHF.

The V and J genes are TRBV6-5 and TRBJ1-5, with D tentatively TRBD1 (5 bases). The ends were cut back, 6 bases at V and 7 bases at J, with 16 bases in the middle. Germline-derived CDR1 and CDR2 are MNHEY and SVGAGI. CDR3 size: 14 residues. The CDR3 DNA reads TGTGCCAGCAGGGGTGGAGGGGCGCAGCAGCCCCAGCATTTT. Its translation: CASRGGGAQQPQHF.

The chain combines TRBV29-1 with TRBJ1-2; D call uncertain. Germline V gives CDR1 SQVTM, CDR2 ANQGSEA. Trimming stripped 4 bases from V and 0 bases from J, with 6 bases between. This CDR3 region has 12 residues. In DNA, the CDR3 is TGCAGCGTTGTTGGCCCTAACTATGGCTACACCTTC. Translated, it gives CSVVGPNYGYTF.

Comments on this clone: Distinct nucleotide sequences in the sample also encode this CDR3. The CDR3 spells CASSPQSTDTQYF. The CDR3 DNA reads as TGTGCCAGCAGTCCACAAAGCACAGATACGCAGTATTTT. The gene calls are TRBV28 and TRBJ2-3; D gene uncertain. Germline V gene lookup returns CDR1 MDHEN and CDR2 SYDVKM. The CDR3 is 13 residues long. Trimming left V 5 bases short and J 0 bases short, with 6 bases between.

In DNA, the CDR3 is TGTGCCAGTGCGGACGGGAACGGGGGCAATCAGCCCCAGCATTTT. Its protein is CASADGNGGNQPQHF. The rearrangement links TRBV27 to TRBJ1-5; D uncertain. CDR3 size: 15 residues. The germline V gene has CDR1 MNHEY and CDR2 SMNVEV (reference sequence). V was clipped by 9 bases and J by 2 bases, with 17 bases between them.

The chain is built from TRBV12-3 or TRBV12-4 and TRBJ1-1, with 7 bases matching TRBD1. The CDR3 runs 13 residues. V lost 5 bases and J lost 5; bases outside the gene matches: 5. CDR3 DNA: TGTGCCAGCAGTGACCAGACAGGGACTGAAGCTTTCTTT. Translated: CASSDQTGTEAFF.

The V gene is TRBV5-4, the J gene TRBJ2-7; TRBD1 matches 7 bases. Germline values: CDR1 SGHNT, CDR2 YYREEE (reference sequence). V gave up 5 bases and J gave up 0 bases; unmatched junction bases: 11. This CDR3 contains 16 residues. CDR3 coding DNA: TGTGCCAGCAGTTCTTTTGCGGACAGGAGCTCCTACGAGCAGTACTTC. Its translation: CASSSFADRSSYEQYF.

J is TRBJ1-1 and V is TRBV4-1, with 10 bases matching TRBD1. This CDR3 spans 17 amino acids. J was trimmed by 2 bases and V by 4 bases; bases with no gene match: 10. Germline V gene lookup returns CDR1 MGHRA and CDR2 YSYEKL. This CDR3 is CASSRETGGRFNTEAFF. The DNA of the CDR3 is TGCGCCAGCAGCCGAGAGACAGGGGGCCGTTTCAACACTGAAGCTTTCTTT.

The rearrangement uses TRBV7-2 and TRBJ1-2, with no clear D. Trimming removed 5 bases at V and 4 bases at J, with 14 bases between. The V gene's germline CDR1 is SGHTA and CDR2 FQGNSA. The CDR3 runs to 14 residues. CDR3 sequence reads: CASSPGRLGYGYTF. CDR3 nucleotides: TGTGCCAGCAGCCCCGGCAGACTGGGCTATGGCTACACCTTC.

The V call is TRBV6-6, the J call TRBJ1-1, with D perhaps TRBD1 (5 bases). Germline assignment: CDR1 MNHNY and CDR2 SVGAGI (reference sequence). This CDR3 is 13 amino acids long. Trimming took 7 bases from V and 1 from J, leaving 10 bases between them. CDR3 sequence (DNA): TGTGCCAGCACCCCACAGGAGAACACTGAAGCTTTCTTT. As protein: CASTPQENTEAFF.

V and J are TRBV19 and TRBJ1-1; TRBD1 might be the D (6 bases). Germline assignment: CDR1 LNHDA and CDR2 SQIVND (reference sequence). The ends were cut back, 5 bases at V and 1 base at J, with 14 bases in the middle. CDR3 length: 15 amino acids. The CDR3 is CASSADRFTNTEAFF. For the CDR3, the DNA is TGTGCCAGTAGTGCTGACAGGTTTACGAACACTGAAGCTTTCTTT.

This clone occurred a few times. This rearrangement joins TRBV7-3 to TRBJ2-3; the D gene is possibly TRBD2 (6 bases). This CDR3 contains 15 residues. Between the trimmed V and J ends, which lost 4 bases and 6 bases, there was a span of 17 bases. Germline CDR1 reads SGHTA; CDR2 reads FQGTGA. CDR3 amino acids: CASSSSGAHRDTQYF. For the CDR3, the DNA is TGTGCCAGCAGCTCCTCGGGAGCACATAGGGATACGCAGTATTTT.

The genes are TRBV5-1 and TRBJ1-6; D gene ambiguous. Deletions cut 0 bases from V and 10 bases from J, with 11 bases between. Germline loops: CDR1 SGHRS, CDR2 YFSETQ. The CDR3 extends over 14 amino acids. The CDR3 spells CASSLDTEGSPLHF. In DNA, the CDR3 is TGCGCCAGCAGCTTGGACACGGAGGGCTCACCCCTCCACTTT.

The rearrangement joins TRBV5-1 to TRBJ2-1, with D hard to call. Germline V gene data show CDR1 as SGHRS and CDR2 as YFSETQ. The CDR3 has 16 amino acids. V lost 0 bases, J lost 0 bases, and 10 bases lay in between. In nucleotides, the CDR3 is TGCGCCAGCAGCTTGGAACGTCCGGTCTCCTACAATGAGCAGTTCTTC. Amino acid sequence: CASSLERPVSYNEQFF.

The V and J genes are TRBV2 and TRBJ1-1; D might be TRBD1 (5 bases). Germline V CDR1 and CDR2: SNHLY, FYNNEI. The CDR3 has 16 amino acids. Trimming took 7 bases from V and 4 from J, leaving 22 bases between them. The CDR3 DNA sequence: TGTGCCAGCACCTTGGGGACTGCGGATGGTGTCACTGAAGCTTTCTTT. It specifies CASTLGTADGVTEAFF.

The J gene is TRBJ2-5, the V gene TRBV6-5, with 7 bases identical to TRBD1. CDR1 and CDR2 from the germline V gene are MNHEY and SVGAGI. With V trimmed by 6 bases and J by 3 bases, 10 bases remained unmatched. This CDR3 comprises 15 residues. DNA of the CDR3: TGTGCCAGCAGCCGGACAGGTCGAACGGAAGAGACCCAGTACTTC. As protein: CASSRTGRTEETQYF.

The CDR3 DNA is TGTGCCAGCTCACCACCCAGCTGGAGGGAAAAACTGTTTTTT. Protein product: CASSPPSWREKLFF. The chain has TRBV18 and TRBJ1-4; D ambiguous. The length of the CDR3 is 14 residues. Germline assignment: CDR1 KGHSH and CDR2 LQKENI. V lost 0 bases and J lost 8, with 10 bases in between.

The V gene is TRBV11-3, the J gene TRBJ2-5, with TRBD2 identical over 13 bases. CDR3 length equals 15 residues. V was clipped by 5 bases and J by 2 bases; unmatched bases: 2. Germline V CDR1 and CDR2: SGHNT, YENEEA. The CDR3 DNA is TGTGCCAGCAGCCTGACTAGCGGGGGGCAAGAGACCCAGTACTTC. Its translation is CASSLTSGGQETQYF.

The chain has TRBV15 and TRBJ1-5; D uncertain. Germline CDR1 and CDR2: LNHNV and YYDKDF (reference sequence). The CDR3 has 17 residues. Trimming pared 0 bases from V and 1 base from J, leaving 13 bases between. CDR3 region: CATSRDSPGVSNQPQHF. The CDR3 DNA reads as TGTGCCACCAGCAGAGATTCTCCGGGAGTCAGCAATCAGCCCCAGCATTTT.

This clone came up once. The genes are TRBV19 and TRBJ2-4; 8 bases align to TRBD2. The CDR3 covers 19 residues. Germline CDR1 LNHDA, CDR2 SQIVND (reference sequence). J lost 0 bases, V lost 0 bases, and 10 bases had no gene match. Written as DNA, the CDR3 is TGTGCCAGTAGTATAGAGGCCAGGGGACTAGGTCTAGCCAAAAACATTCAGTACTTC. This codes for CASSIEARGLGLAKNIQYF.

The V gene is TRBV14, the J gene TRBJ1-2, with no clear D. This CDR3 region has 13 residues. Trimming removed 1 base from V and 8 bases from J, with 11 bases in between. The germline V gene has CDR1 SGHDN and CDR2 FVKESK. For the CDR3, the DNA is TGTGCCAGCAGCCAAGCAATGCGGGTCGGCTACACCTTC. Protein sequence: CASSQAMRVGYTF.

The chain joins TRBV9 to TRBJ1-1, with D possibly TRBD1 on 6 matching bases. V lost 0 bases, J lost 5 bases, and 8 bases lay in between. CDR3 length equals 13 residues. In germline, CDR1 is SGDLS, CDR2 YYNGEE. CDR3 DNA sequence: TGTGCCAGCAGCGTAGAGGACAGAACTGAAGCTTTCTTT. Amino acids: CASSVEDRTEAFF. Complete variable domain (other parts from reference TRBV9 and TRBJ1-1): DSGVTQTPKHLITATGQRVTLRCSPRSGDLSVYWYQQSLDQGLQFLIQYYNGEERAKGNILERFSAQQFPDLHSELNLSSLELGDSALYFCASSVEDRTEAFFGQGTRLTVV.

V and J are TRBV18 and TRBJ1-1; 8 bases are a match to TRBD1. This CDR3 is built from 15 residues. CDR1 KGHSH and CDR2 LQKENI come from the germline V gene. Trimming took 5 bases from V and 0 from J; bases not matched to a gene: 5. The CDR3 sequence is CASSTGGGMNTEAFF. DNA for the CDR3: TGTGCCAGCTCAACAGGGGGAGGGATGAACACTGAAGCTTTCTTT.

This clone was found once. The rearrangement joins TRBV4-1 to TRBJ1-1, with no clear D. The V gene's germline CDR1 is MGHRA and CDR2 YSYEKL. The V gene lost 3 bases and the J gene lost 4 bases, with 12 bases spanning the gap. The CDR3 runs to 14 residues. For the CDR3, the DNA is TGCGCCAGCAGCCACGGACCTCGGGGCACTGAAGCTTTCTTT. This gives the protein CASSHGPRGTEAFF.

The chain carries TRBV18 and TRBJ2-7; 9 positions match TRBD1. The CDR3 extends over 18 amino acids. With V trimmed by 6 bases and J by 0 bases, 15 bases remained unmatched. The germline gives CDR1 KGHSH, CDR2 LQKENI. The CDR3, as DNA: TGTGCCAGCTCCCTATTTCCTCCGGGACAGGGAAGCTCCTACGAGCAGTACTTC. Translating it yields CASSLFPPGQGSSYEQYF.

V gene TRBV2 combines with J gene TRBJ2-3, with TRBD2 matching 8 bases. V shed 8 bases, J shed 2 bases, and the junction held 9 bases outside the gene matches. Germline CDR1 and CDR2: SNHLY and FYNNEI. The CDR3 covers 15 residues. The CDR3 bases are TGTGCCAGCGCCGCGGGGGGCCGAGACACAGATACGCAGTATTTT. Protein product: CASAAGGRDTDTQYF.

The gene calls are TRBV19 and TRBJ2-1, with 11 bases matching TRBD2. Germline V gene sequence: CDR1 LNHDA, CDR2 SQIVND (reference sequence). The CDR3 sequence is 15 residues long. V was clipped by 3 bases and J by 7 bases; unmatched bases: 5. The CDR3 sequence is CASSISTSGANEQFF. CDR3 bases: TGTGCCAGTAGTATCTCGACTAGCGGGGCGAATGAGCAGTTCTTC.

The J gene is TRBJ1-3, the V gene TRBV3-1 (or the pseudogene TRBV3-2); no clear D gene. The CDR3 consists of 16 residues. V lost 2 bases, J lost 0 bases, and 11 bases lay in between. CDR1 and CDR2 from the germline V gene are LGHDT and YNNKEL (reference sequence). CDR3 residues: CASSQRRTVSGNTIYF. For the CDR3, the DNA is TGTGCCAGCAGCCAACGAAGAACAGTCTCTGGAAACACCATATATTTT.

The chain uses TRBV3-1 (or the pseudogene TRBV3-2) and TRBJ1-3; D remains ambiguous. Germline V gives CDR1 LGHDT, CDR2 YNNKEL (reference sequence). The CDR3 covers 15 residues. The ends were cut back, 4 bases at V and 2 bases at J, with 12 bases in the middle. The CDR3 sequence is CASSRDAATGNTIYF. The CDR3 DNA reads TGTGCCAGCAGCCGAGACGCGGCGACTGGAAACACCATATATTTT.

The V and J genes are TRBV7-6 and TRBJ2-2, with D unresolved. The germline V gene encodes CDR1 SGHVS and CDR2 FNYEAQ. Between the trimmed V and J ends, which lost 1 base and 0 bases, there was a span of 6 bases. The CDR3 loop spans 15 amino acids. The chain's CDR3 is CASSLVRANTGELFF. The CDR3 nucleotides are TGTGCCAGCAGCTTAGTTCGTGCGAACACCGGGGAGCTGTTTTTT.

The J gene is TRBJ2-7, the V gene TRBV19; TRBD1 matches 7 bases. This CDR3 has 13 amino acids. Losses at the gene ends were 6 bases for V and 6 bases for J; bases not matched to a gene: 8. Germline loops: CDR1 LNHDA, CDR2 SQIVND (reference sequence). Written as DNA, the CDR3 is TGTGCCAGTAGACTACAGGGGAAGGGCGAGCAGTACTTC. Its protein is CASRLQGKGEQYF.

This chain uses TRBV5-4 with TRBJ2-5; TRBD1 might be the D (5 bases). V was pared by 1 base and J by 2 bases, with 12 bases between. This CDR3 has 15 amino acids. Per the germline V gene, CDR1 is SGHNT and CDR2 is YYREEE (reference sequence). CDR3 nucleotides: TGTGCCAGCAGCTTGAACCAGGGAAAGCAAGAGACCCAGTACTTC. Its protein is CASSLNQGKQETQYF.